This TCR beta chain was sequenced during a study of tumor-infiltrating lymphocytes in primary liver carcinoma. The study co-extracted DNA and RNA from 20-30 mg of unsorted bulk tissue. Enrolled patients were chronically infected with HBV and treatment-naive. Study observations and caveats: When set against blood, tumors had a significantly higher top-250-clone fraction (p = 0.039).

Priming with a constant-region primer yielded TCR beta cDNA from about 450 ng total RNA. Researchers made the TCR beta libraries by running three nested multiplex PCR rounds with slightly modified ARM-PCR. Rounds one and two of PCR, each of 10 to 11 cycles, were primed with TRBV1-TRBV30 forward primers and a C-beta reverse primer. MiXCR was run by TCRdb on the multiplex PCR reads, yielding one entry per CDR3 protein. The table lists about 130,000 distinct CDR3 sequences, 55% to 75% of them singletons, with less than 10% in the top ten. Points on this clonotype: Its antigen is currently unknown.

CDR3 length: 16 amino acids. V dropped 0 bases and J dropped 3; count of bases not matched to a gene: 5. In germline, CDR1 is SGHRS, CDR2 YFSETQ. The chain employs TRBV5-1 and TRBJ2-3; 9 bases map to TRBD2. The sample comprised liver tumor tissue from sampling region 3. Subset meaning: tumor region T3, left-lateral pole. This sequence originates from a woman between 55 and 75 years old with primary liver carcinoma and hepatitis B virus infection. CDR3 DNA sequence: TGCGCCAGCAGCTTGGGGGTAGCGGGAGATACAGATACGCAGTATTTT. It codes for CASSLGVAGDTDTQYF. Using reference TRBV5-1 and TRBJ2-3 for the parts outside the CDR3, the full variable domain is KAGVTQTPRYLIKTRGQQVTLSCSPISGHRSVSWYQQTPGQGLQFLFEYFSETQRNKGNFPGRFSGRQFSNSRSEMNVSTLELGDSALYLCASSLGVAGDTDTQYFGPGTRLTVL.